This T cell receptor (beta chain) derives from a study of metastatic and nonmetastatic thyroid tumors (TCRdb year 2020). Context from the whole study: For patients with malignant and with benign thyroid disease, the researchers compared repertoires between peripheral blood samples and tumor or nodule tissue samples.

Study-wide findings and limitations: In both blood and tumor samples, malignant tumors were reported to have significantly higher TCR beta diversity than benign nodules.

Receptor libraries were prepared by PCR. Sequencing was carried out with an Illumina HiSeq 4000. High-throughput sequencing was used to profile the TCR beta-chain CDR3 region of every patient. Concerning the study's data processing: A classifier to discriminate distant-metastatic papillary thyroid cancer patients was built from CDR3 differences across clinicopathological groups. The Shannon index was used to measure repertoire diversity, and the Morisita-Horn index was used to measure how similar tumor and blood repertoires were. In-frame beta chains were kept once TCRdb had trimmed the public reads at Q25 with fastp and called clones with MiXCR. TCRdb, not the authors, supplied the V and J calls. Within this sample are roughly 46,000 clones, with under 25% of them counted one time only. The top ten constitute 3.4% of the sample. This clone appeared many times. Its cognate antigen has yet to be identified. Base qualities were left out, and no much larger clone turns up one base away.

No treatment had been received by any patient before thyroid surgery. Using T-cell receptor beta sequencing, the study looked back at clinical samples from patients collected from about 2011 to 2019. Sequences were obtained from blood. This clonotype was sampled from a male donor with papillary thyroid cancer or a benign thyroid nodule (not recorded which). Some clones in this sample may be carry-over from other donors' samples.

The CDR3 sequence is CAISEAGDGNTIYF. DNA sequence: TGTGCCATCAGTGAAGCAGGGGATGGAAACACCATATATTTT. Rearrangement joined TRBV10-3 to TRBJ1-3; TRBD1 is possibly the D segment (6 matching bases). V is cut by 3 bases and J by 3 bases, and the space between the germline ends is 9 bases. Looking up the germline V gene yields CDR1 ENHRY and CDR2 SYGVKD. From the cysteine up to the phenylalanine, the CDR3 has a length of 14 residues. The DNA shown is the 42-base CDR3, in frame from base 1.